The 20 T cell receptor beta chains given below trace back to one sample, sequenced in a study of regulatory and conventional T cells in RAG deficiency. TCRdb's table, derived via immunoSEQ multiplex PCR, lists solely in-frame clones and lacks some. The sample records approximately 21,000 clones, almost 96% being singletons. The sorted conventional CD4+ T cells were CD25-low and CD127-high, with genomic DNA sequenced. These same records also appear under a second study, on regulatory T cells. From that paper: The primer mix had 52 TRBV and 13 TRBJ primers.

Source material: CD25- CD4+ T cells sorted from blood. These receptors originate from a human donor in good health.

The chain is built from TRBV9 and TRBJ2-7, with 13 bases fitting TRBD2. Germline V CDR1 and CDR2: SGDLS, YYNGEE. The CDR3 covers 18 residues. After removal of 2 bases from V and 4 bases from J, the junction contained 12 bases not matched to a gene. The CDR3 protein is CASSVGLAGAQKPYEQYF. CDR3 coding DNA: TGTGCCAGCAGCGTTGGACTAGCGGGGGCCCAGAAGCCTTACGAGCAGTACTTC.

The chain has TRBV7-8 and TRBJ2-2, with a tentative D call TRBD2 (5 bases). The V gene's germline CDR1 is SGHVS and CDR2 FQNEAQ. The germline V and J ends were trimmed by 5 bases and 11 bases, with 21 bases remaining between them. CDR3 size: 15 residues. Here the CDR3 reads CASSARLAVDSELFF. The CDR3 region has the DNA TGTGCCAGCAGCGCCCGTCTTGCTGTGGACTCCGAGCTGTTTTTT.

In nucleotides, the CDR3 is TGCGCCAGCAGCTTTATGAGGGGACTTAACACCGGGGAGCTGTTTTTT. Its protein product is CASSFMRGLNTGELFF. This chain links TRBV5-1 with TRBJ2-2, with a weak D call TRBD2 (6 bases). The CDR3 has 16 residues. V lost 2 bases, J lost 2 bases, and 13 bases lay in between. The germline CDR1 and CDR2 sequences are SGHRS and YFSETQ.

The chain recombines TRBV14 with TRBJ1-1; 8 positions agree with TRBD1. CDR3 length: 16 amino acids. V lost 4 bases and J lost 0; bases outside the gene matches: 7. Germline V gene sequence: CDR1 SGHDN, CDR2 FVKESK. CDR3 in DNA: TGTGCCAGCAGCCGATTGACAGGGGCGATGAACACTGAAGCTTTCTTT. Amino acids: CASSRLTGAMNTEAFF. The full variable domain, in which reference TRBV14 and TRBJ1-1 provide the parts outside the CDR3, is EAGVTQFPSHSVIEKGQTVTLRCDPISGHDNLYWYRRVMGKEIKFLLHFVKESKQDESGMPNNRFLAERTGGTYSTLKVQPAELEDSGVYFCASSRLTGAMNTEAFFGQGTRLTVV.

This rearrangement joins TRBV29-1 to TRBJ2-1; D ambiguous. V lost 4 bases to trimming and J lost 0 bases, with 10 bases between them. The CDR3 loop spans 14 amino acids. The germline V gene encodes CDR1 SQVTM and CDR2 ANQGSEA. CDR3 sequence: CSVGSESSYNEQFF. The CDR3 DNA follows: TGCAGCGTTGGGTCGGAGAGCTCCTACAATGAGCAGTTCTTC.

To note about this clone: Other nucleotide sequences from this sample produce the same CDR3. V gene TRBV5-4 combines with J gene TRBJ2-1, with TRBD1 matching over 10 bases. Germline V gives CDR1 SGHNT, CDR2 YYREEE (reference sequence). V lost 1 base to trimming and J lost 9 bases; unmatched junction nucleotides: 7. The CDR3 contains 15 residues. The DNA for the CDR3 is TGTGCCAGCAGCTTGAGACAGGGGGCGGGAGGTGAGCAGTTCTTC. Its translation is CASSLRQGAGGEQFF.

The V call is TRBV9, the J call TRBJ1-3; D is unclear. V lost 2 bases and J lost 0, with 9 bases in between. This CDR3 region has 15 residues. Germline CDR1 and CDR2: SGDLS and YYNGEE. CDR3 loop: CASSVAGLSGNTIYF. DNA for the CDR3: TGTGCCAGCAGCGTCGCCGGACTCTCTGGAAACACCATATATTTT. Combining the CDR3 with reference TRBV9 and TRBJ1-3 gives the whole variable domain DSGVTQTPKHLITATGQRVTLRCSPRSGDLSVYWYQQSLDQGLQFLIQYYNGEERAKGNILERFSAQQFPDLHSELNLSSLELGDSALYFCASSVAGLSGNTIYFGEGSWLTVV.

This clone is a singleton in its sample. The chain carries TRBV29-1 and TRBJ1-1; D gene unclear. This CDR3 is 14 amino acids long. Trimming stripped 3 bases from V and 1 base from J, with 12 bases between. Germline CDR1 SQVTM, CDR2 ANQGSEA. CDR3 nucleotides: TGCAGCGTTGACGGCGGGGTGAGGAACACTGAAGCTTTCTTT. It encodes CSVDGGVRNTEAFF.

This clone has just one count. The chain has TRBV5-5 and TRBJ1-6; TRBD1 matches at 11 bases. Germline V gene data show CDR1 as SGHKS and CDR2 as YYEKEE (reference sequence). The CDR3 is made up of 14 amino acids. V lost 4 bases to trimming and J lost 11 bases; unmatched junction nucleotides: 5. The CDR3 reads CASSLGQGVTPLHF. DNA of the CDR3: TGTGCCAGCAGCCTGGGACAGGGGGTGACACCCCTCCACTTT.

The CDR3 sequence is CASSEDRTRWAGELFF. DNA for the CDR3: TGTGCCAGCAGTGAAGACAGGACCCGATGGGCCGGGGAGCTGTTTTTT. The V call is TRBV6-1, the J call TRBJ2-2; perhaps TRBD1 as D (5 bases). The length of the CDR3 is 16 residues. V was clipped by 1 base and J by 6 bases, with 15 bases between them. Germline V lookup: CDR1 MNHNS, CDR2 SASEGT.

The CDR3 region is CASSRSQGGMNTEAFF. The CDR3 coding sequence is TGTGCCAGCAGCAGATCGCAGGGGGGAATGAACACTGAAGCTTTCTTT. This chain links TRBV7-2 with TRBJ1-1; 7 bases fit TRBD1. After removal of 5 bases from V and 0 bases from J, the junction contained 9 bases not matched to a gene. Germline CDR1 SGHTA, CDR2 FQGNSA. The CDR3 runs 16 residues.

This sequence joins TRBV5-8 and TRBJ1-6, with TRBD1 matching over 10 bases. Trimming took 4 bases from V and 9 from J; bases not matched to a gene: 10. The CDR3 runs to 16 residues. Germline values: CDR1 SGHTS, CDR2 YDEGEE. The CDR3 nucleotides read TGTGCCAGCAGCATACCCGGGACAGGGGAACGTTCACCCCTCCACTTT. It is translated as CASSIPGTGERSPLHF. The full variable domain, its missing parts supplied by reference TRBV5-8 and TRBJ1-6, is EAGVTQSPTHLIKTRGQQATLRCSPISGHTSVYWYQQALGLGLQFLLWYDEGEERNRGNFPPRFSGRQFPNYSSELNVNALELEDSALYLCASSIPGTGERSPLHFGNGTRLTVT.

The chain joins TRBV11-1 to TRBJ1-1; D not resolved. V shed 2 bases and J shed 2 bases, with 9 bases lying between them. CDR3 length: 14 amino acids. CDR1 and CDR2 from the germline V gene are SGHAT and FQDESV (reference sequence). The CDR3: CASSLSSVNTEAFF. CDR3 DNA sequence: TGTGCCAGCAGCTTATCCAGTGTTAACACTGAAGCTTTCTTT.

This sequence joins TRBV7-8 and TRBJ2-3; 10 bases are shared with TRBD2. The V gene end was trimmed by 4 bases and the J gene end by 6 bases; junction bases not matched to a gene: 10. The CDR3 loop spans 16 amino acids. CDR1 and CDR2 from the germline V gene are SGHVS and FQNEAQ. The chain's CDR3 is CASSSQLAGEADTQYF. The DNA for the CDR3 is TGTGCCAGCAGCTCCCAGCTAGCGGGGGAAGCGGATACGCAGTATTTT.

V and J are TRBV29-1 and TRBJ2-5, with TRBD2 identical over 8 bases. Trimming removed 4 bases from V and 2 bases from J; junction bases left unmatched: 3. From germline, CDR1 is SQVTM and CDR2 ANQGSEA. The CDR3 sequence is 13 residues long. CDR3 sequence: CSVAGGTQETQYF. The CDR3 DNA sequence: TGCAGCGTTGCGGGGGGGACACAAGAGACCCAGTACTTC.

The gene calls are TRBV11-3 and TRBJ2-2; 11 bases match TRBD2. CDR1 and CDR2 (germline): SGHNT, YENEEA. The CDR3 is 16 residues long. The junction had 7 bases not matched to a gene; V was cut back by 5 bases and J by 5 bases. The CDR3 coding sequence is TGTGCCAGCAGCCAACTAGCGGGGGCCCAGACCGGGGAGCTGTTTTTT. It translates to CASSQLAGAQTGELFF.

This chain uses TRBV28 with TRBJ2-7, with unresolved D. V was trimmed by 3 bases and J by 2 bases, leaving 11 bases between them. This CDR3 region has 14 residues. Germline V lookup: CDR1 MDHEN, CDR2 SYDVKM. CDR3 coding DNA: TGTGCCAGCAGTTTTCACAGACGAACCTACGAGCAGTACTTC. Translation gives CASSFHRRTYEQYF. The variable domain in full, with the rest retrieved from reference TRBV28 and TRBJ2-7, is DVKVTQSSRYLVKRTGEKVFLECVQDMDHENMFWYRQDPGLGLRLIYFSYDVKMKEKGDIPEGYSVSREKKERFSLILESASTNQTSMYLCASSFHRRTYEQYFGPGTRLTVT.

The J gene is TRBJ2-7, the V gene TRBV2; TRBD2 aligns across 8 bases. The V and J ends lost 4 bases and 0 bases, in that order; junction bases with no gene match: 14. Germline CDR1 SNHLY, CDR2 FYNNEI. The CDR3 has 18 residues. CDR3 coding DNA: TGTGCCAGCAGTGTTCAGCGGGGGAATAAAAGGAGCTCCTACGAGCAGTACTTC. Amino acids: CASSVQRGNKRSSYEQYF.

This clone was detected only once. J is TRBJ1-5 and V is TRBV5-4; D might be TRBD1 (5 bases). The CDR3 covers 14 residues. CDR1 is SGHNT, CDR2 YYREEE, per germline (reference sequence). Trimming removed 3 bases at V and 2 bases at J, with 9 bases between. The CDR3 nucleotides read TGTGCCAGCAGCTCGGGGGTCGGCAATCAGCCCCAGCATTTT. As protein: CASSSGVGNQPQHF.

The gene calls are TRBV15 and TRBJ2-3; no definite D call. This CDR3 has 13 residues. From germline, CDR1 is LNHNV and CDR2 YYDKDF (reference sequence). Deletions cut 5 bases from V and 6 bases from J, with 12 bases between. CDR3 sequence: CATSPRLADTQYF. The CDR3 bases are TGTGCCACCAGCCCTCGACTTGCTGATACGCAGTATTTT.